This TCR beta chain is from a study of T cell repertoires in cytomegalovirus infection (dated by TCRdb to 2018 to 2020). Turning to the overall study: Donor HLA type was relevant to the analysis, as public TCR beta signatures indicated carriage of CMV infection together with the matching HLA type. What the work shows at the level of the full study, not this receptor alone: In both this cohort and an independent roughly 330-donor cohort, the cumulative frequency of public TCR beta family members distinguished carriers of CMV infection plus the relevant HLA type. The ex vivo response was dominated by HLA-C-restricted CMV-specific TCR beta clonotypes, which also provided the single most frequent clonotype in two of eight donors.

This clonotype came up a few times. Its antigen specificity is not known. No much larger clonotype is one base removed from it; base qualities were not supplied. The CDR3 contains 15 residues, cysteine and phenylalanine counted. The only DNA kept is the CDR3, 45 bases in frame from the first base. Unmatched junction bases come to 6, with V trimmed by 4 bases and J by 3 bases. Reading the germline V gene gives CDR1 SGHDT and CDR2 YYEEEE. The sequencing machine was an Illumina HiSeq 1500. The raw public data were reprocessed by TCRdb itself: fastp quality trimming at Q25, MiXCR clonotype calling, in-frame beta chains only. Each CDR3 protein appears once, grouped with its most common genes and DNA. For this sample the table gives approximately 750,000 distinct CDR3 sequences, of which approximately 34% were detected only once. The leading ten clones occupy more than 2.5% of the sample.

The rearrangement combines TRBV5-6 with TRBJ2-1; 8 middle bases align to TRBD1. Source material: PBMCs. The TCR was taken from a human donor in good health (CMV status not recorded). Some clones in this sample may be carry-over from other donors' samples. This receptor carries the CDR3 CASSGWTGIYNEQFF. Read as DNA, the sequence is TGTGCCAGCAGCGGATGGACAGGGATCTACAATGAGCAGTTCTTC.